Presented here are 10 T cell receptor beta chains from one specimen sequenced in a study of T cell responses to AZD1222 COVID-19 vaccine (dated by TCRdb to the early 2020s). The time point label for this specimen denotes: about 28 days (+/-7) after the second vaccine dose. The library was made by the immunoSEQ multiplex PCR assay. Held by TCRdb, this immuneACCESS table contains in-frame sequences only and omits some clones. Under half of the omission traces to an unresolved V gene where checked; the cause of the rest is unknown. A total of around 120,000 clones appear in this sample, around 83% of them only once. The ten largest clones represent about 27% of the sample. The material sequenced was peripheral blood, taken 28 days after the second AZD1222 dose. All receptors derive from an adult who received the AZD1222 COVID-19 vaccine.

The rearrangement uses TRBV2 and TRBJ1-5, with D possibly being TRBD1 (5 bases). With 8 bases removed from V and 12 bases from J, the gap between germline ends came to 17 bases. The CDR3 sequence is 12 residues long. Germline values: CDR1 SNHLY, CDR2 FYNNEI. In DNA, the CDR3 is TGTGCCAGCTACGACAGCGAGGGACTCCAGCATTTT. Amino acid sequence: CASYDSEGLQHF.

This rearrangement joins TRBV6-5 to TRBJ1-5; D gene ambiguous. CDR3 size: 15 residues. Germline V lookup: CDR1 MNHEY, CDR2 SVGAGI. V was cut by 5 bases and J by 10 bases, with 21 bases left in between. CDR3 sequence: CASSPDLVSARPQHF. CDR3 DNA: TGTGCCAGCAGTCCTGATCTCGTAAGCGCCCGACCCCAGCATTTT.

This clone has just a few counts. V gene TRBV28 combines with J gene TRBJ1-1; D remains ambiguous. The CDR3 has 17 amino acids. V gave up 3 bases and J gave up 2 bases, with 19 bases separating them. CDR1 is MDHEN and CDR2 is SYDVKM in the germline V gene. The CDR3 nucleotides read TGTGCCAGCAGTTTTTTGGGGAGCAGCACGCTCAACACTGAAGCTTTCTTT. Its translation: CASSFLGSSTLNTEAFF.

The chain couples TRBV6-2 or TRBV6-3 to TRBJ1-1; D may be TRBD1 (6 bases). The CDR3 has 13 amino acids. Germline loops: CDR1 MNHEY, CDR2 SVGEGT. Trimming shortened V by 5 bases and J by 5 bases, and 12 bases separated the two germline ends. CDR3 bases: TGTGCCAGCAGTCCCGAGGGGGGGACTGAAGCTTTCTTT. Its protein is CASSPEGGTEAFF.

The V call is TRBV6-6, the J call TRBJ2-2; no definite D call. The CDR3 has 16 residues. CDR1 and CDR2 from the germline V gene are MNHNY and SVGAGI (reference sequence). Trimming pared 4 bases from V and 2 bases from J, leaving 14 bases between. Written as DNA, the CDR3 is TGTGCCAGCAGTTCTTGGCAGTCCTATAACACCGGGGAGCTGTTTTTT. Its protein is CASSSWQSYNTGELFF.

This clone was detected a few times. The CDR3 nucleotides read TGTGCCATCAGTGAGCGGCGGGAATCCTACGAGCAGTACTTC. This sequence encodes CAISERRESYEQYF. The chain is built from TRBV10-3 and TRBJ2-7; a possible D gene is TRBD2 (6 bases). The CDR3 is 14 residues long. Trimming left V 2 bases short and J 1 base short, with 9 bases between. CDR1 is ENHRY, CDR2 SYGVKD, per germline.

This clone showed up just a few times. In the same sample, other DNA sequences code for this CDR3. The genes are TRBV12-5 and TRBJ1-3; D gene uncertain. The ends were cut back, 3 bases at V and 0 bases at J, with 3 bases in the middle. The CDR3 runs to 13 residues. Germline lookup yields CDR1 LGHNT and CDR2 FRNRAP. The CDR3 bases are TGTGCTAGTGGTTTAAACTCTGGAAACACCATATATTTT. It specifies CASGLNSGNTIYF.

This chain uses TRBV2 with TRBJ2-1, with TRBD1 identical over 9 bases. The V gene's germline CDR1 is SNHLY and CDR2 FYNNEI. V gave up 10 bases and J gave up 9 bases; unmatched junction bases: 7. The CDR3 spans 12 residues. CDR3 coding DNA: TGTGCCACAGGACAGGGGAGGGGTGAGCAGTTCTTC. Amino acids: CATGQGRGEQFF.

The rearrangement joins TRBV28 to TRBJ2-4; 10 bases map to TRBD1. The trim removed 3 bases at V and 0 bases at J, leaving 14 bases unmatched. Germline V gene sequence: CDR1 MDHEN, CDR2 SYDVKM. CDR3 length equals 20 residues. CDR3 sequence reads: CASSFFYGTGDVLAKNIQYF. CDR3 bases: TGTGCCAGCAGTTTTTTTTATGGGACAGGGGACGTTCTAGCCAAAAACATTCAGTACTTC. The variable domain in full, with the rest retrieved from reference TRBV28 and TRBJ2-4, is DVKVTQSSRYLVKRTGEKVFLECVQDMDHENMFWYRQDPGLGLRLIYFSYDVKMKEKGDIPEGYSVSREKKERFSLILESASTNQTSMYLCASSFFYGTGDVLAKNIQYFGAGTRLSVL.

In its sample, this clone was seen once. The chain uses TRBV24-1 and TRBJ1-2; weak D call: TRBD1 (5 bases). Trimming removed 4 bases at V and 5 bases at J, with 7 bases between. CDR1 is KGHDR and CDR2 is SFDVKD in the germline V gene. This CDR3 has 12 residues. The CDR3 sequence: CATSEGEYGYTF. The CDR3 DNA is TGTGCCACCAGTGAGGGGGAGTATGGCTACACCTTC.